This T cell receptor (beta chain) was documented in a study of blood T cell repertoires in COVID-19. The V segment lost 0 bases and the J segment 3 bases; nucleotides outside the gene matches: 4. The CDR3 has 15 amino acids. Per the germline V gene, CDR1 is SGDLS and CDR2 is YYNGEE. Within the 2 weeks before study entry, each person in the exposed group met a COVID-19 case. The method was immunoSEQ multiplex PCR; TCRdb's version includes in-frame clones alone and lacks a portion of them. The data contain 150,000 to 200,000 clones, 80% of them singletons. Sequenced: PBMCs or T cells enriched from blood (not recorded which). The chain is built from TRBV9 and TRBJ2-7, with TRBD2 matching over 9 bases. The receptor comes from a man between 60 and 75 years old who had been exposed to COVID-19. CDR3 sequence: CASSVGIAGVYEQYF. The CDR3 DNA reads TGTGCCAGCAGCGTAGGTATAGCGGGGGTCTACGAGCAGTACTTC.